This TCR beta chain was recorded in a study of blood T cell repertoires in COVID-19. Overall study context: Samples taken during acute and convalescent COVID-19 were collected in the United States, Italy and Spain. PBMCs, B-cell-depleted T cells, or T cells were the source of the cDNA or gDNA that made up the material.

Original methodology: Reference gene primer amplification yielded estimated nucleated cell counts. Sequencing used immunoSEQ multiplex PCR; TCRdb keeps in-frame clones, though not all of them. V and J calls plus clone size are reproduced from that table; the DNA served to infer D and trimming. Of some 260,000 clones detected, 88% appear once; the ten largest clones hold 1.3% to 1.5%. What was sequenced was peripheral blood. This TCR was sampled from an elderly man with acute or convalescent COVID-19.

The CDR3 bases are TGCGCCAGCAGCTCGGGGGACGTTCAGGCCTACGAGCAGTACTTC. Its translation is CASSSGDVQAYEQYF. This chain links TRBV5-1 with TRBJ2-7; maybe TRBD2 (6 bases). The V end was cut by 3 bases, the J end by 2 bases, with 15 bases between. The CDR3 runs 15 residues. CDR1 and CDR2 (germline): SGHRS, YFSETQ.